These 8 T cell receptor beta chains were sequenced from one sample in a study of graft-versus-host responses after intestinal transplantation. Sequenced by immunoSEQ multiplex PCR; TCRdb stores in-frame clones only, minus some. The sample holds tens of thousands of clones, approximately 94% seen once. Antigens of these TCRs are unknown. This material consisted of unstimulated CD8+ T cells sorted from spleen or lymph node cells, taken before intestinal transplant. These receptors all come from a human donor who received an intestinal transplant.

This sequence joins TRBV29-1 and TRBJ2-3, with 8 positions matching TRBD2. Germline V lookup: CDR1 SQVTM, CDR2 ANQGSEA. The CDR3 contains 15 residues. CDR3 region: CSAQETGGIADTQYF. The CDR3 DNA reads TGCAGTGCCCAGGAAACGGGGGGGATTGCAGATACGCAGTATTTT.

The DNA of the CDR3 is TGCGCCAGCAGCCACCCCGGGACTAGCGGGAGGGAGACCCAGTACTTC. This translates into CASSHPGTSGRETQYF. This rearrangement joins TRBV4-1 to TRBJ2-5; 15 bases line up with TRBD2. CDR3 length equals 16 residues. Germline lookup yields CDR1 MGHRA and CDR2 YSYEKL. After removal of 3 bases from V and 5 bases from J, the junction contained 4 bases not matched to a gene.

The J gene is TRBJ2-1, the V gene TRBV25-1, with 10 bases identical to TRBD1. V dropped 6 bases and J dropped 7; count of bases not matched to a gene: 6. The CDR3 runs to 14 residues. In germline, CDR1 is MGHDK, CDR2 SYGVNS. Here the CDR3 reads CASSPGQGINEQFF. Here the CDR3 DNA reads TGTGCCAGCAGCCCGGGACAGGGGATAAATGAGCAGTTCTTC.

The rearrangement uses TRBV9 and TRBJ2-7, with D tentatively TRBD1 (5 bases). V lost 4 bases, J lost 3 bases, and 17 bases lay in between. CDR3 length equals 15 residues. Germline assignment: CDR1 SGDLS and CDR2 YYNGEE. The CDR3 DNA reads as TGTGCCAGCAGCCCCTTGCCACAGGACGTCTACGAGCAGTACTTC. Protein sequence: CASSPLPQDVYEQYF.

The chain has TRBV29-1 and TRBJ2-6; possibly TRBD2 for D (5 bases). CDR3 length equals 17 residues. Trimming removed 3 bases from V and 0 bases from J, with 15 bases in between. Germline V gene sequence: CDR1 SQVTM, CDR2 ANQGSEA. CDR3 DNA: TGCAGCGTTGATGGCAGCGGAACGAACTCTGGGGCCAACGTCCTGACTTTC. It specifies CSVDGSGTNSGANVLTF.

The chain recombines TRBV5-5 with TRBJ2-3; no clear D. V was shortened by 0 bases and J by 6 bases, with 5 bases between the two germline ends. Germline CDR1 and CDR2: SGHKS and YYEKEE (reference sequence). This CDR3 is 12 amino acids long. CDR3 nucleotide sequence: TGTGCCAGCAGCTTGGTCGTGGATACGCAGTATTTT. Its protein is CASSLVVDTQYF.

The CDR3 bases are TGTGCCAGCAGCTTAGGGCTAGGGAGCGACTATGGCTACACCTTC. This sequence encodes CASSLGLGSDYGYTF. V gene TRBV7-9 combines with J gene TRBJ1-2; D is unclear. V was clipped by 1 base and J by 3 bases, with 12 bases between them. Germline CDR1 is SEHNR and CDR2 is FQNEAQ (reference sequence). The CDR3 is 15 residues long.

The rearrangement uses TRBV15 and TRBJ1-1; D remains unclear. V was shortened by 4 bases and J by 11 bases, with 17 bases between the two germline ends. The CDR3 loop spans 13 amino acids. Germline CDR1 is LNHNV and CDR2 is YYDKDF (reference sequence). Here the CDR3 DNA reads TGTGCCACCAGCAACGTGGGTTCTCCCGGGGCTTTCTTT. Translating gives CATSNVGSPGAFF.